This TCR beta chain was captured by sequencing in a study of T cells in Graves' hyperthyroidism and ophthalmopathy. The CDR3 contains 15 residues. CDR1 and CDR2 (germline): MNHEY, SVGEGT. Deletions cut 6 bases from V and 3 bases from J, with 17 bases between. Amplification of TCR beta CDR3 regions used RNA as the template. With the HTBI primer set, the TCR CDR3 went through a first round of RT-PCR. TCRdb reanalysed the multiplex PCR reads using MiXCR and keeps one entry per CDR3 protein. The table lists roughly 280,000 distinct CDR3 sequences, about a sixth of them singletons. This clonotype was seen at least ten times.

The sequencing input was blood. The chain joins TRBV6-2 or TRBV6-3 to TRBJ2-5; D is undetermined. This sequence was found in a woman aged 55-69 years with Graves' ophthalmopathy. CDR3 bases: TGTGCCAGCAGCCATCGGATCCGAGGTGAAGAGACCCAGTACTTC. Translating gives CASSHRIRGEETQYF.